This T cell receptor beta chain came from a study of cytomegalovirus exposure and HLA in healthy donors. General study findings and limits: Sequencing had likely introduced a cluster of highly shared sequence variants as an artifact. TCR beta V- and J-gene trimming was later associated with a missense DCLRE1C variant.

Germline CDR1 is SGHVS and CDR2 is FQNEAQ. The V end lost 4 bases, the J end lost 1 base, and 14 bases lay between the germline ends. The length of the CDR3 is 15 residues. Use of 60 Vbeta and 13 Jbeta primers characterized the PCR. The assay was immunoSEQ multiplex PCR, and TCRdb's table has in-frame clones only and misses some. The sample spans some 120,000 clones; the ten largest clones claim about 3.8%. In regard to this clone: The target antigen is unknown. Within the sample, other DNA sequences also encode this same CDR3.

The receptor was derived from a man aged 30 to 39 in good health and CMV-seronegative. The chain employs TRBV7-8 and TRBJ2-7, with D possibly TRBD1 on 6 matching bases. Sequenced sample: PBMCs. The CDR3 sequence: CASSSTGFISYEQYF. Written as DNA, the CDR3 is TGTGCCAGCAGCTCTACAGGGTTTATTTCCTACGAGCAGTACTTC.